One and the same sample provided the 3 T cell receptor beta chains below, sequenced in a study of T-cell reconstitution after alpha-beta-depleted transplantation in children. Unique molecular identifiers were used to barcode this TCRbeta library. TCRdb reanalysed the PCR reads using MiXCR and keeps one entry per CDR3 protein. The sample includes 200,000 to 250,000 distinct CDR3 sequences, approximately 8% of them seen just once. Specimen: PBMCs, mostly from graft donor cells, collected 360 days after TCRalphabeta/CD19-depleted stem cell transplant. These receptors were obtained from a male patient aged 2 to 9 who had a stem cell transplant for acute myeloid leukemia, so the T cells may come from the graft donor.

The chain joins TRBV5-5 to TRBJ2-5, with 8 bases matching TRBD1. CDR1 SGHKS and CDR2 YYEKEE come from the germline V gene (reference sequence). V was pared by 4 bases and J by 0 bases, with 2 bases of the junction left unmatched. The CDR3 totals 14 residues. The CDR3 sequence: CASSKGQDQETQYF. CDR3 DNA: TGTGCCAGCAGCAAGGGACAGGACCAAGAGACCCAGTACTTC.

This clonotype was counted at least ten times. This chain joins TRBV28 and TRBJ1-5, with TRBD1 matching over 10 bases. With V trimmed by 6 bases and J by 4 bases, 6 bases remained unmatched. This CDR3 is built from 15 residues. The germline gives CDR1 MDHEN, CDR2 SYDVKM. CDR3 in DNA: TGTGCCAGCAGCCCCGGGACAGGGGAGAATCAGCCCCAGCATTTT. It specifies CASSPGTGENQPQHF. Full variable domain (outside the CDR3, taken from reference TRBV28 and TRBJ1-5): DVKVTQSSRYLVKRTGEKVFLECVQDMDHENMFWYRQDPGLGLRLIYFSYDVKMKEKGDIPEGYSVSREKKERFSLILESASTNQTSMYLCASSPGTGENQPQHFGDGTRLSIL.

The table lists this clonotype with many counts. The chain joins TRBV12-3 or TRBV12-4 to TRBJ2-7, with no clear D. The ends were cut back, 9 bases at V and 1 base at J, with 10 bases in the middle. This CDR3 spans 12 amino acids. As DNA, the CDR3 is TGTGCCAGGGCCTGTTGGTCCTACGAGCAGTACGTC. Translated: CARACWSYEQYV.